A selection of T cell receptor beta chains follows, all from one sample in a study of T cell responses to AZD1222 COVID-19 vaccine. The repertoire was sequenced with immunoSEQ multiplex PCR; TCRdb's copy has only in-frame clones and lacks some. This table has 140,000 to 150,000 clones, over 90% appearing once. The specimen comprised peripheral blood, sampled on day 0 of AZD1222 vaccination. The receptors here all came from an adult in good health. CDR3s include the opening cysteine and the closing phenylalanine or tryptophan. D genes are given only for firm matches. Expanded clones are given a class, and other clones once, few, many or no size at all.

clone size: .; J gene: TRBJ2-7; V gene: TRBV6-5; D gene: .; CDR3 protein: CASSYSRRTAYEQYF; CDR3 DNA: TGTGCCAGCAGTTACTCCCGCAGGACTGCCTACGAGCAGTACTTC
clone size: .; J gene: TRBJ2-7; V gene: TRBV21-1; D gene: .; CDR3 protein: CASSSRCRAYEQYF; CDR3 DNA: TGTGCCAGCAGCAGCAGGTGCAGGGCCTACGAGCAGTACTTC
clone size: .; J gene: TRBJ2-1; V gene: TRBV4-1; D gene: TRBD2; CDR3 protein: CASSPQAGPSSYNEQFF; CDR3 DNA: TGCGCCAGCAGCCCCCAAGCGGGACCTTCCTCCTACAATGAGCAGTTCTTC
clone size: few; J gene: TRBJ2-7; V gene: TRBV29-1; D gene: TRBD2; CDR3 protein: CSVETGAGASYEQYF; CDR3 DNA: TGCAGCGTCGAAACAGGAGCGGGAGCTTCCTACGAGCAGTACTTC
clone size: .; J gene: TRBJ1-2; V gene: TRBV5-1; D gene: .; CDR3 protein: CASSWGYGYTF; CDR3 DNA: TGCGCCAGCAGCTGGGGCTATGGCTACACCTTC
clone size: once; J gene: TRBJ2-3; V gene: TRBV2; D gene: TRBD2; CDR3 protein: CASGIAGSTDTQYF; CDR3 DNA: TGTGCCAGCGGCATAGCGGGTAGCACAGATACGCAGTATTTT
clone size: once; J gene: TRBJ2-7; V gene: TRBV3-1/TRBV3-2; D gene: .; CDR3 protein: CASSQGAGEQYF; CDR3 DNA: TGTGCCAGCAGCCAAGGGGCAGGCGAGCAGTACTTC
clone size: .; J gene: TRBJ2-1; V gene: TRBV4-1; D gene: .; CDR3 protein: CASSRGLLPNEQFF; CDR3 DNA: TGCGCCAGCAGCCGTGGACTCCTCCCCAATGAGCAGTTCTTC
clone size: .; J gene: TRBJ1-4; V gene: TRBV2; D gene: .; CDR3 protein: CASGSDLREKLFF; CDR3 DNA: TGTGCCAGCGGTTCCGACCTGAGGGAAAAACTGTTTTTT
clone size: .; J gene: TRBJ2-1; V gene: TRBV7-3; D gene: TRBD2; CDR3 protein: CASSLGAGLVYNEQFF; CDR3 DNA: TGTGCCAGCAGCTTAGGAGCGGGACTCGTCTACAATGAGCAGTTCTTC
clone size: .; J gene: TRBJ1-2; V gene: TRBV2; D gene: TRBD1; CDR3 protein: CASSQDRGVNYGYTF; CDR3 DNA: TGTGCCAGCAGTCAAGACAGGGGCGTAAACTATGGCTACACCTTC
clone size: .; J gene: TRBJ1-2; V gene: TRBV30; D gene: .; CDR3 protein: CAGLTGNNYGYTF; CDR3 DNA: TGTGCCGGCCTCACCGGGAATAACTATGGCTACACCTTC
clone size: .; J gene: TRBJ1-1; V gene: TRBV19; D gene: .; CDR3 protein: CASSPSGRGFEAFF; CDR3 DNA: TGTGCCAGTAGTCCATCGGGACGTGGCTTTGAAGCTTTCTTT
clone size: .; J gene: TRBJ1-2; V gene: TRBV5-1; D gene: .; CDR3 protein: CASRLGALGHGYTF; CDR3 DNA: TGCGCCAGCAGATTGGGGGCCCTCGGGCATGGCTACACCTTC
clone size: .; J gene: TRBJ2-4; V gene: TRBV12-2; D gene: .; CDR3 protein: CASRLPNRGHRPLAKNIQYF; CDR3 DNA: TGTGCAAGTCGCTTACCGAACAGGGGACACAGACCTCTAGCCAAAAACATTCAGTACTTC
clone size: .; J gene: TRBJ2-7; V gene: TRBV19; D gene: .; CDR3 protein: CASSKKPQGLGSSYEQYF; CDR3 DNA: TGTGCCAGTAGCAAAAAGCCCCAGGGACTGGGAAGCTCCTACGAGCAGTACTTC
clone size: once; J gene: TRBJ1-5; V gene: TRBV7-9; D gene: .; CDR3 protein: CASSIDNQPQHF; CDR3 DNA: TGTGCCAGCAGTATCGACAATCAGCCCCAGCATTTT
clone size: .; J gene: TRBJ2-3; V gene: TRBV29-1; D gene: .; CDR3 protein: CSVQGGTDTQYF; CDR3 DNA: TGCAGCGTCCAGGGTGGCACAGATACGCAGTATTTT
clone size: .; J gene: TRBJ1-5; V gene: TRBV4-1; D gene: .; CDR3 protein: CASSHHREVQPQHF; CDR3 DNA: TGCGCCAGCAGCCACCACAGGGAGGTTCAGCCCCAGCATTTT
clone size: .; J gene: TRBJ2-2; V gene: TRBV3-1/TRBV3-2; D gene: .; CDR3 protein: CASSPNTGELFF; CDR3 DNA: TGTGCCAGCAGTCCTAACACCGGGGAGCTGTTTTTT
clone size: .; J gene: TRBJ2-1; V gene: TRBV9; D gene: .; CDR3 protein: CASSRGGANEQFF; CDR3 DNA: TGTGCCAGCAGCAGGGGTGGGGCCAATGAGCAGTTCTTC
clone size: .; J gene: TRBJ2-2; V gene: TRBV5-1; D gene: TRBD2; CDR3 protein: CASSSLGTSVTGELFF; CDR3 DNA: TGCGCCAGCAGCTCTTTGGGGACTAGCGTTACCGGGGAGCTGTTTTTT
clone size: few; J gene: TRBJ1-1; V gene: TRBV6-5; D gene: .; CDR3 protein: CASSKSENTEAFF; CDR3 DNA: TGTGCCAGCAGTAAATCAGAGAACACTGAAGCTTTCTTT
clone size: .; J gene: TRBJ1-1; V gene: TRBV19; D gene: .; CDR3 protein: CASSIDWPDNDGGAFF; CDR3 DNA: TGTGCCAGTAGTATAGATTGGCCGGACAATGACGGGGGAGCTTTCTTT
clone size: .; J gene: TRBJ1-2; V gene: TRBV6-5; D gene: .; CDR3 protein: CASREQGYGYTF; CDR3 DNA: TGTGCCAGCCGAGAGCAGGGCTATGGCTACACCTTC
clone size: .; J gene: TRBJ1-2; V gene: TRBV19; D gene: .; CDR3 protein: CASQGPWGYTF; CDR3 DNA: TGTGCCAGTCAGGGTCCATGGGGCTACACCTTC
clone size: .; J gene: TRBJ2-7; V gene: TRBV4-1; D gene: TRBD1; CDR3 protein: CASSQRTGSSYEQYF; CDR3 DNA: TGCGCCAGCAGCCAACGGACAGGGAGCTCCTACGAGCAGTACTTC
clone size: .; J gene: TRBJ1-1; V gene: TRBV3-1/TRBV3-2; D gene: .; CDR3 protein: CASSQQLNTEAFF; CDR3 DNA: TGTGCCAGCAGCCAACAGCTGAACACTGAAGCTTTCTTT
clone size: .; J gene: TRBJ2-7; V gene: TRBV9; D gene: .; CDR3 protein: CASSVAPGAPYEQYF; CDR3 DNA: TGTGCCAGCAGCGTAGCGCCGGGGGCCCCCTACGAGCAGTACTTC
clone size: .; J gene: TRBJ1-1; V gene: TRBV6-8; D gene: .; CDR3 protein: CASSYTTERGRQGKGAEAFF; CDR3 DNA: TGTGCCAGCAGTTACACGACCGAACGGGGTCGGCAGGGGAAGGGAGCTGAAGCTTTCTTT
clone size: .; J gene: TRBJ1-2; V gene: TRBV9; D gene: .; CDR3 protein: CASSPHRRPYYGYTF; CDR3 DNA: TGTGCCAGCAGCCCCCACAGGAGGCCTTACTATGGCTACACCTTC
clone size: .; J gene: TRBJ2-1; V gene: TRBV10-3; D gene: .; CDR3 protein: CAISEGRTSIDEQFF; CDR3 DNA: TGTGCCATCAGTGAAGGCAGGACGAGTATCGATGAGCAGTTCTTC
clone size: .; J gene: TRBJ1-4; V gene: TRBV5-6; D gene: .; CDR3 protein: CASSLTSHEKLFF; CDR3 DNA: TGTGCCAGCAGCTTGACGTCCCATGAAAAACTGTTTTTT
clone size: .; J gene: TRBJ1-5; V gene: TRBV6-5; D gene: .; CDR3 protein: CASNVYLGDQPQHF; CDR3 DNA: TGTGCCAGCAACGTCTATCTGGGGGATCAGCCCCAGCATTTT
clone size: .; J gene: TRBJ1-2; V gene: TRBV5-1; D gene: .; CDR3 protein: CASTPTGGPYGYTF; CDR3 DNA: TGCGCCAGCACCCCGACGGGGGGCCCCTATGGCTACACCTTC
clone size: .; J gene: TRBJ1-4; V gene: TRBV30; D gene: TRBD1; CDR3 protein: CAWTGTGDEKLFF; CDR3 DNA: TGTGCCTGGACCGGGACAGGGGATGAAAAACTGTTTTTT